The 10 T cell receptor beta chains below come from one sample, sequenced in a study of blood T cell repertoires in COVID-19 (dated by TCRdb to between 2020 and 2021). To prepare the library, the immunoSEQ multiplex PCR assay was applied. In its TCRdb copy, this immuneACCESS table keeps in-frame sequences only and misses some clones. Where compared with another copy, unresolved V genes explain less than half of these, and the others have no known cause. The sample records some 350,000 clones, roughly 86% of which are singletons. The top ten constitute approximately 7.3% of the sample. Specimen: peripheral blood. The receptors come from a woman in her sixties or seventies with COVID-19, enrolled during active disease.

The gene calls are TRBV28 and TRBJ1-5; D remains unclear. Deletions cut 3 bases from V and 5 bases from J, with 11 bases between. The length of the CDR3 is 14 residues. Germline V gives CDR1 MDHEN, CDR2 SYDVKM. The CDR3 DNA sequence: TGTGCCAGCAGTTTCCGGAGATCCGATCAGCCCCAGCATTTT. As protein: CASSFRRSDQPQHF. Combining the CDR3 with reference TRBV28 and TRBJ1-5 gives the whole variable domain DVKVTQSSRYLVKRTGEKVFLECVQDMDHENMFWYRQDPGLGLRLIYFSYDVKMKEKGDIPEGYSVSREKKERFSLILESASTNQTSMYLCASSFRRSDQPQHFGDGTRLSIL.

The chain combines TRBV5-1 with TRBJ1-4; 8 bases agree with TRBD1. Germline V gives CDR1 SGHRS, CDR2 YFSETQ. With V trimmed by 4 bases and J by 5 bases, 10 bases remained unmatched. The length of the CDR3 is 16 residues. DNA of the CDR3: TGCGCCAGCAGCAGTAAGCCGGGACAGGAGAATGAAAAACTGTTTTTT. As protein: CASSSKPGQENEKLFF.

This chain connects TRBV2 to TRBJ1-1; D might be TRBD1 (6 bases). This CDR3 comprises 13 residues. CDR1 SNHLY and CDR2 FYNNEI come from the germline V gene. Trimming shortened V by 7 bases and J by 3 bases, and 12 bases separated the two germline ends. CDR3 region: CASTNREYTEAFF. CDR3 in DNA: TGTGCCAGCACAAACAGGGAGTACACTGAAGCTTTCTTT.

This chain links TRBV9 with TRBJ1-2; 8 bases fit TRBD1. The V gene's germline CDR1 is SGDLS and CDR2 YYNGEE. Trimming cost V 0 bases and J 3 bases; bases outside gene matches: 4. The CDR3 is made up of 15 amino acids. CDR3 in DNA: TGTGCCAGCAGCGTAGGACAGGGGTTTGACTATGGCTACACCTTC. Its translation: CASSVGQGFDYGYTF.

This clone was seen just once. The chain carries TRBV10-2 and TRBJ1-2; TRBD1 is a possible D gene (5 bases). Germline CDR1 is WSHSY and CDR2 is SAAADI. This CDR3 region has 17 residues. Trimming took off 0 bases at V and 1 base at J, with 15 bases between the two ends. The CDR3 loop reads CASSESETVLLNYGYTF. CDR3 nucleotide sequence: TGCGCCAGCAGTGAGTCGGAGACAGTACTTCTTAACTATGGCTACACCTTC.

The chain has TRBV25-1 and TRBJ2-3, with D perhaps matching TRBD1 (6 bases). The CDR3 loop spans 15 amino acids. Trimming pared 4 bases from V and 0 bases from J, leaving 11 bases between. From germline, CDR1 is MGHDK and CDR2 SYGVNS. CDR3 loop: CASSGGPRSTDTQYF. CDR3 sequence (DNA): TGTGCCAGCAGTGGGGGGCCCCGTAGCACAGATACGCAGTATTTT.

This rearrangement joins TRBV13 to TRBJ1-2; possibly TRBD1 for D (5 bases). Trimming cost V 4 bases and J 10 bases, with 13 bases left between them. Germline values: CDR1 PRHDT, CDR2 FYEKMQ (reference sequence). The CDR3 extends over 12 amino acids. The DNA for the CDR3 is TGTGCCAGCAGCTCACCCAAGGGGATCTACACCTTC. Translation gives CASSSPKGIYTF.

The chain is built from TRBV4-1 and TRBJ1-6; D not certain. V shed 4 bases and J shed 10 bases, with 14 bases lying between them. This CDR3 region has 14 residues. Germline V lookup: CDR1 MGHRA, CDR2 YSYEKL. The CDR3 DNA sequence: TGCGCCAGCAGCCCTAATAGCGGAGGGTCACCCCTCCACTTT. It is translated as CASSPNSGGSPLHF.

The rearrangement joins TRBV3-1 (or the pseudogene TRBV3-2) to TRBJ1-3; the match to TRBD1 covers 8 bases. The germline V gene encodes CDR1 LGHDT and CDR2 YNNKEL (reference sequence). Trimming at V came to 4 bases and at J to 0 bases, leaving 2 bases not matched to a gene. CDR3 length: 15 amino acids. CDR3 nucleotide sequence: TGTGCCAGCAGCCCGACAGGGGCCTCTGGAAACACCATATATTTT. This sequence encodes CASSPTGASGNTIYF.

The gene calls are TRBV18 and TRBJ1-5; weak D call: TRBD1 (6 bases). This CDR3 comprises 13 residues. V was pared by 3 bases and J by 4 bases, with 7 bases between. Germline CDR1 KGHSH, CDR2 LQKENI. The CDR3 DNA sequence: TGTGCCAGCTCACCGGACAGAAATCAGCCCCAGCATTTT. Its translation: CASSPDRNQPQHF.